The 20 T cell receptor beta chains reported below all come from one sample, sequenced in a study of response to subunit inactivated influenza vaccine. TCRdb itself ran the RT-PCR reads through MiXCR, one entry per CDR3 protein. The sample includes roughly 500,000 distinct CDR3 sequences, approximately 20% of them seen just once. The same data also contributed to another study, on T cells expressing NK-cell markers. That work contributes: cDNA encoding TCR beta was synthesized via 5'RACE template switching incorporating UMIs.

Sample: CD4+ T cells sorted from PBMCs, taken about 12 days after vaccination. The receptors stem from a man in his fifties or sixties who received an inactivated influenza vaccine.

This clonotype came up a few times. The gene calls are TRBV7-2 and TRBJ1-2, with D unresolved. This CDR3 region has 12 residues. The germline CDR1 and CDR2 sequences are SGHTA and FQGNSA. Trimming left V 5 bases short and J 5 bases short, with 9 bases between. This chain's CDR3 is CASSLGMYGYTF. For the CDR3, the DNA is TGTGCCAGCAGCCTGGGGATGTATGGCTACACCTTC.

CDR3 sequence reads: CASSSHVGSGRWETQYF. For the CDR3, the DNA is TGTGCCAGCAGCTCGCATGTAGGAAGCGGGAGATGGGAGACCCAGTACTTC. The rearrangement links TRBV7-3 to TRBJ2-5; 8 bases are a match to TRBD2. J gave up 5 bases and V 4 bases, and 15 bases lay outside the gene matches. Germline V gene lookup returns CDR1 SGHTA and CDR2 FQGTGA. The CDR3 runs to 17 residues.

A few counts support this clonotype. This rearrangement joins TRBV2 to TRBJ2-6; TRBD1 agrees at 7 bases. The CDR3 totals 16 residues. CDR1 SNHLY and CDR2 FYNNEI come from the germline V gene. V gave up 4 bases and J gave up 2 bases; unmatched junction bases: 5. The CDR3 sequence: CASSVDRSAGANVLTF. CDR3 nucleotide sequence: TGTGCCAGCAGTGTGGACAGGAGTGCTGGGGCCAACGTCCTGACTTTC.

This clonotype turned up a few times. This chain uses TRBV29-1 with TRBJ1-1; no definite D call. Germline V gene sequence: CDR1 SQVTM, CDR2 ANQGSEA. V gave up 2 bases and J gave up 2 bases, with 9 bases separating them. This CDR3 contains 13 residues. The DNA for the CDR3 is TGCAGCGTTGAAAACTTGTTTAACACTGAAGCTTTCTTT. Protein: CSVENLFNTEAFF.

The chain links TRBV5-5 to TRBJ2-2; D is uncertain. Per the germline V gene, CDR1 is SGHKS and CDR2 is YYEKEE (reference sequence). The CDR3 totals 16 residues. V was clipped by 4 bases and J by 3 bases, with 16 bases between them. CDR3 loop: CASSPQVGMHTGELFF. Here the CDR3 DNA reads TGTGCCAGCAGCCCCCAGGTGGGGATGCACACCGGGGAGCTGTTTTTT.

This rearrangement joins TRBV7-9 to TRBJ2-7; maybe TRBD2 (5 bases). Trimming pared 0 bases from V and 6 bases from J, leaving 18 bases between. Looked up from germline, CDR1 is SEHNR and CDR2 is FQNEAQ (reference sequence). The CDR3 contains 16 residues. The CDR3 region has the DNA TGTGCCAGCAGCTTAGCGCTTCGTTCACGGGGTGGCGAGCAGTACTTC. Its protein is CASSLALRSRGGEQYF.

The chain is built from TRBV25-1 and TRBJ2-1; D possibly corresponds to TRBD2 (6 bases). The germline CDR1 and CDR2 sequences are MGHDK and SYGVNS. The length of the CDR3 is 14 residues. V lost 4 bases to trimming and J lost 1 base, with 8 bases between them. DNA for the CDR3: TGTGCCAGCAGTGGAGGGACTTCCTACAATGAGCAGTTCTTC. Its protein is CASSGGTSYNEQFF.

The V and J genes are TRBV5-1 and TRBJ2-1; no definite D call. The V gene lost 5 bases and the J gene lost 12 bases, with 12 bases spanning the gap. The CDR3 runs 11 residues. Germline-derived CDR1 and CDR2 are SGHRS and YFSETQ. The CDR3 spells CASRSSGPQFF. The CDR3 DNA reads TGCGCCAGCAGGTCGTCCGGGCCGCAGTTCTTC.

V is TRBV20-1 and J is TRBJ2-7, with TRBD1 identical over 11 bases. J gave up 5 bases and V 3 bases, and 6 bases lay outside the gene matches. This CDR3 has 14 amino acids. CDR1 DFQATT and CDR2 SNEGSKA come from the germline V gene (reference sequence). The DNA of the CDR3 is TGCAGTGCTAGCATCGGACAGGGGGCCAACGAGCAGTACTTC. Translated: CSASIGQGANEQYF.

The chain uses TRBV28 and TRBJ2-7; D is uncertain. Trimming shortened V by 6 bases and J by 3 bases, and 6 bases separated the two germline ends. The CDR3 covers 11 residues. Germline assignment: CDR1 MDHEN and CDR2 SYDVKM. CDR3 sequence: CASRTNYEQYF. The CDR3, as DNA: TGTGCCAGCAGAACGAACTACGAGCAGTACTTC.

The table lists this clonotype with a few counts. The gene calls are TRBV7-8 and TRBJ2-4, with D uncertain. V was clipped by 5 bases and J by 6 bases, with 11 bases between them. Germline V gene data show CDR1 as SGHVS and CDR2 as FQNEAQ. The CDR3 is 13 amino acids. For the CDR3, the DNA is TGTGCCAGCAGCCTCCAAGAAGTAAACATTCAGTACTTC. Its translation is CASSLQEVNIQYF.

This clonotype was counted a few times. J is TRBJ2-3 and V is TRBV5-1; the D gene is possibly TRBD1 (5 bases). The CDR3 has 15 amino acids. The V gene's germline CDR1 is SGHRS and CDR2 YFSETQ. V gave up 3 bases and J gave up 4 bases, with 15 bases separating them. The CDR3 region is CASSSGNPRSDTQYF. CDR3 coding DNA: TGCGCCAGCAGCTCAGGGAACCCCCGATCAGATACGCAGTATTTT.

This clonotype appeared a few times. This rearrangement joins TRBV6-5 to TRBJ2-1, with D perhaps assigned TRBD1 or TRBD2 (6 bases each). Germline CDR1 reads MNHEY; CDR2 reads SVGAGI. The CDR3 sequence is 15 residues long. V was clipped by 2 bases and J by 6 bases, with 14 bases between them. In DNA, the CDR3 is TGTGCCAGCAGTTACACAGGGCAAGCGGGCAATGAGCAGTTCTTC. It codes for CASSYTGQAGNEQFF.

In DNA, the CDR3 is TGTGCCAGCAGCCCCCAAAAATTGACTAGCGGGTCTACCGGGGAGCTGTTTTTT. Its protein product is CASSPQKLTSGSTGELFF. The chain recombines TRBV7-3 with TRBJ2-2; 10 bases line up with TRBD2. Losses at the gene ends were 5 bases for V and 5 bases for J; bases not matched to a gene: 14. The CDR3 has 18 residues. CDR1 is SGHTA and CDR2 is FQGTGA in the germline V gene.

J is TRBJ1-4 and V is TRBV2, with D hard to call. CDR1 is SNHLY, CDR2 FYNNEI, per germline. This CDR3 has 14 amino acids. Trimming left V 4 bases short and J 8 bases short, with 14 bases between. In DNA form, the CDR3 reads TGTGCCAGCAGTGGATTGCCGGAGACAGAAAAACTGTTTTTT. This gives the protein CASSGLPETEKLFF.

This clonotype came up a few times. The CDR3 DNA follows: TGTGCCAGCAGCTTAAGCGGGGCTTTTAACTATGGCTACACCTTC. Amino acids: CASSLSGAFNYGYTF. The rearrangement uses TRBV7-9 and TRBJ1-2; D may be TRBD1 (5 bases). The CDR3 is 15 residues long. V lost 2 bases and J lost 1, with 11 bases in between. Germline V gene sequence: CDR1 SEHNR, CDR2 FQNEAQ (reference sequence).

This clonotype was seen just once. The chain joins TRBV18 to TRBJ2-1, with 9 bases that match TRBD1. V dropped 2 bases and J dropped 6; count of bases not matched to a gene: 2. The CDR3 contains 14 residues. Germline V gene data show CDR1 as KGHSH and CDR2 as LQKENI. CDR3 loop: CASSPKTGGNEQFF. The CDR3 nucleotides read TGTGCCAGCTCACCAAAGACAGGGGGCAATGAGCAGTTCTTC. Drawing the rest from reference TRBV18 and TRBJ2-1, the complete variable domain is NAGVMQNPRHLVRRRGQEARLRCSPMKGHSHVYWYRQLPEEGLKFMVYLQKENIIDESGMPKERFSAEFPKEGPSILRIQQVVRGDSAAYFCASSPKTGGNEQFFGPGTRLTVL.

The V gene is TRBV20-1, the J gene TRBJ2-1, with unresolved D. The V gene lost 0 bases and the J gene lost 6 bases, with 9 bases spanning the gap. The CDR3 covers 13 residues. Germline-derived CDR1 and CDR2 are DFQATT and SNEGSKA (reference sequence). CDR3 DNA sequence: TGCAGTGCTAGAGACTTTGTCGCCAATGAGCAGTTCTTC. As protein: CSARDFVANEQFF.

This clonotype was counted only a few times. This chain connects TRBV6-1 to TRBJ2-5; possibly TRBD2 for D (5 bases). The CDR3 spans 14 residues. V shed 4 bases and J shed 4 bases, with 13 bases lying between them. Germline V gene data show CDR1 as MNHNS and CDR2 as SASEGT. Written as DNA, the CDR3 is TGTGCCAGCAGTGCGGACTTTAAGGGAGAGACCCAGTACTTC. Translating it yields CASSADFKGETQYF.

This chain links TRBV20-1 with TRBJ2-3; no clear D gene. Trimming stripped 5 bases from V and 6 bases from J, with 15 bases between. The CDR3 contains 13 residues. The germline V gene encodes CDR1 DFQATT and CDR2 SNEGSKA (reference sequence). The CDR3: CSAGDGPVDTQYF. The CDR3 DNA follows: TGCAGTGCTGGCGACGGTCCTGTCGATACGCAGTATTTT.